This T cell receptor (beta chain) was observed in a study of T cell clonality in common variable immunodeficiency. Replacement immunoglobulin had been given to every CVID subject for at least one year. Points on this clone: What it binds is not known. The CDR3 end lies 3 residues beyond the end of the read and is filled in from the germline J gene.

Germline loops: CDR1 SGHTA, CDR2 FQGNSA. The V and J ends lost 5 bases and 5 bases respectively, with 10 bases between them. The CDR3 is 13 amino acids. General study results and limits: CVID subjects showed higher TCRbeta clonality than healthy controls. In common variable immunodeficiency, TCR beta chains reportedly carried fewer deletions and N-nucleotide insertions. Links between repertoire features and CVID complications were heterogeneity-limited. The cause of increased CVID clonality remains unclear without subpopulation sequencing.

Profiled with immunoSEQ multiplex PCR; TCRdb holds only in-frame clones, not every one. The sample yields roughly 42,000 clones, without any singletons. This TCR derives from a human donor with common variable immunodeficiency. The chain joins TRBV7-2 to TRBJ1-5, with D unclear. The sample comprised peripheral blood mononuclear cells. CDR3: CASSPGGYQPQHF. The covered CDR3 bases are TGTGCCAGCAGCCCCGGCGGTTATCAGCCC.